The 22 T cell receptor beta chains below come from one sample, sequenced in a study of control samples from healthy donors and cancer patients. The assay was immunoSEQ multiplex PCR, and TCRdb's table has in-frame clones only and misses some. The sample records roughly 170,000 clones, 85% to 95% being singletons. Sample: blood. Receptors were obtained from a woman between 18 and 29 years old in good health.

This clone was detected only once. This chain joins TRBV29-1 and TRBJ2-3; TRBD1 aligns across 8 bases. V shed 2 bases and J 1 base; nucleotides not matched to a gene: 11. Germline CDR1 and CDR2: SQVTM and ANQGSEA. The CDR3 length is 17 residues. In DNA, the CDR3 is TGCAGCGTTGAACGGGACCGGACAGGGTATGGCACAGATACGCAGTATTTT. It specifies CSVERDRTGYGTDTQYF.

The genes are TRBV4-2 and TRBJ1-2, with D hard to call. The CDR3 covers 13 residues. V gave up 0 bases and J gave up 8 bases, with 10 bases separating them. Germline V gives CDR1 LGHNA, CDR2 YNFKEQ. The CDR3 DNA follows: TGTGCCAGCAGCCAAGAAGAATTCCGCGGCTACACCTTC. It translates to CASSQEEFRGYTF.

The J gene is TRBJ2-1, the V gene TRBV6-5, with 10 bases fitting TRBD1. V shed 0 bases, J shed 7 bases, and the junction held 6 bases outside the gene matches. This CDR3 contains 16 residues. Germline V CDR1 and CDR2: MNHEY, SVGAGI. This CDR3 is CASSYSTDRGSNEQFF. The CDR3 coding sequence is TGTGCCAGCAGTTACTCAACGGACAGGGGGTCGAATGAGCAGTTCTTC.

V usage is TRBV7-9 and J usage is TRBJ2-1, with 12 bases lining up with TRBD1. The CDR3 covers 16 residues. The germline V gene encodes CDR1 SEHNR and CDR2 FQNEAQ (reference sequence). Losses at the gene ends were 3 bases for V and 10 bases for J; bases not matched to a gene: 10. Here the CDR3 reads CASSFPGQGAVVEQFF. The CDR3 nucleotides read TGTGCCAGCAGCTTTCCGGGACAGGGGGCGGTGGTGGAGCAGTTCTTC.

The rearrangement links TRBV5-1 to TRBJ2-6; possible D gene TRBD1, 5 bases. Germline V gives CDR1 SGHRS, CDR2 YFSETQ. This CDR3 is built from 15 residues. V was cut by 5 bases and J by 0 bases, with 9 bases left in between. The CDR3 sequence is CASSPTVSGANVLTF. The CDR3 DNA reads as TGCGCCAGCAGTCCGACAGTCTCTGGGGCCAACGTCCTGACTTTC.

The chain is built from TRBV7-3 and TRBJ1-5; possibly TRBD1 for D (6 bases). This CDR3 spans 15 amino acids. V lost 5 bases and J 0 bases, leaving 11 bases between the germline ends. Germline V gene data show CDR1 as SGHTA and CDR2 as FQGTGA. The CDR3 region is CASSQQGLSNQPQHF. In DNA form, the CDR3 reads TGTGCCAGCAGCCAACAGGGACTTAGCAATCAGCCCCAGCATTTT.

The chain recombines TRBV11-2 with TRBJ2-7, with 7 nucleotides matching TRBD1. Per germline, CDR1 SGHAT and CDR2 FQNNGV. The CDR3 has 14 amino acids. Trimming took 1 base from V and 3 from J; bases not matched to a gene: 3. The CDR3 coding sequence is TGTGCCAGCAGCTTAGGGGGGACAGACTACGAGCAGTACTTC. Residues: CASSLGGTDYEQYF.

The V and J genes are TRBV5-1 and TRBJ2-2, with 10 bases aligning to TRBD2. The V and J ends lost 4 bases and 6 bases, in that order; junction bases with no gene match: 12. The CDR3 is made up of 17 amino acids. The germline gives CDR1 SGHRS, CDR2 YFSETQ. The CDR3: CASSRSGLAGVAGELFF. CDR3 DNA sequence: TGCGCCAGCAGCCGTTCGGGGCTAGCGGGAGTCGCCGGGGAGCTGTTTTTT.

This clone appeared a single time. The chain's CDR3 is CASSLSTGRDQPQHF. CDR3 DNA sequence: TGTGCCAGCAGCTTGTCTACAGGGAGGGATCAGCCCCAGCATTTT. The rearrangement links TRBV5-4 to TRBJ1-5; D might be TRBD1 (6 bases). Germline values: CDR1 SGHNT, CDR2 YYREEE (reference sequence). The CDR3 covers 15 residues. With 1 base removed from V and 5 bases from J, the gap between germline ends came to 13 bases.

The chain employs TRBV27 and TRBJ2-3; the D gene is possibly TRBD1 (6 bases). Germline loops: CDR1 MNHEY, CDR2 SMNVEV (reference sequence). The CDR3 is 12 residues long. Trimming shortened V by 2 bases and J by 8 bases, and 8 bases separated the two germline ends. In DNA form, the CDR3 reads TGTGCCAGCAGTTTAGGGGGCGGTACGCAGTATTTT. Residues: CASSLGGGTQYF.

About this clone itself: Compared with germline, one end of the junction differs, possibly owing to a read error. V is TRBV7-8 and J is TRBJ1-1; D possibly corresponds to TRBD1 (5 bases). The CDR3 length is 15 residues. Germline loops: CDR1 SGHVS, CDR2 FQNEAQ. The CDR3 coding sequence is TGTGCCAGCAGCCCTATCGGGTGGGGGAACTCTGAAGCTTTCTTT. Translating gives CASSPIGWGNSEAFF.

V usage is TRBV25-1 and J usage is TRBJ1-2, with D perhaps matching TRBD1 (6 bases). Germline CDR1 and CDR2: MGHDK and SYGVNS. With 5 bases removed from V and 7 bases from J, the gap between germline ends came to 20 bases. The CDR3 contains 15 residues. The CDR3 region is CASSHRTVVSTGYTF. The CDR3 DNA is TGTGCCAGCAGTCACAGGACAGTGGTCTCCACTGGCTACACCTTC.

The chain employs TRBV5-6 and TRBJ1-6; D not resolved. The germline V gene has CDR1 SGHDT and CDR2 YYEEEE. V lost 0 bases and J lost 6, with 13 bases in between. The CDR3 has 16 residues. The CDR3 region is CASSLGPPGPNSPLHF. CDR3 in DNA: TGTGCCAGCAGCTTGGGACCGCCGGGTCCTAATTCACCCCTCCACTTT. Based on the CDR3 plus reference TRBV5-6 and TRBJ1-6, the full variable domain is DAGVTQSPTHLIKTRGQQVTLRCSPKSGHDTVSWYQQALGQGPQFIFQYYEEEERQRGNFPDRFSGHQFPNYSSELNVNALLLGDSALYLCASSLGPPGPNSPLHFGNGTRLTVT.

This chain joins TRBV4-3 and TRBJ2-1; no firm D call. V lost 0 bases, J lost 6 bases, and 6 bases lay in between. The CDR3 length is 13 residues. Germline values: CDR1 LGHNA, CDR2 YSLEER. CDR3 loop: CASSQDGANEQFF. The CDR3 region has the DNA TGCGCCAGCAGCCAAGATGGCGCCAATGAGCAGTTCTTC.

The V and J genes are TRBV20-1 and TRBJ2-5; D gene unclear. The CDR3 is 11 residues long. The V end lost 3 bases, the J end lost 7 bases, and 9 bases lay between the germline ends. Germline lookup yields CDR1 DFQATT and CDR2 SNEGSKA (reference sequence). The CDR3 nucleotides are TGCAGTGCTAGTGTTTTCGGGACCCAGTACTTC. This translates into CSASVFGTQYF.

The chain joins TRBV14 to TRBJ1-1, with D perhaps matching TRBD1 (6 bases). Trimming pared 4 bases from V and 4 bases from J, leaving 10 bases between. Looked up from germline, CDR1 is SGHDN and CDR2 is FVKESK. The CDR3 loop spans 13 amino acids. In DNA, the CDR3 is TGTGCCAGCAGCCTACAGGGAGGCACTGAAGCTTTCTTT. Protein product: CASSLQGGTEAFF.

This rearrangement joins TRBV4-2 to TRBJ2-1; D tentatively fits TRBD1 or TRBD2 (5 bases each). V was pared by 0 bases and J by 3 bases, with 15 bases between. This CDR3 contains 17 residues. Germline CDR1 LGHNA, CDR2 YNFKEQ. CDR3: CASSQDLEGRYYNEQFF. CDR3 nucleotide sequence: TGTGCCAGCAGCCAAGATTTAGAGGGGCGCTACTACAATGAGCAGTTCTTC.

The gene calls are TRBV28 and TRBJ2-5, with a possible D match to TRBD1 (5 bases). Germline CDR1 reads MDHEN; CDR2 reads SYDVKM. The V and J ends lost 1 base and 5 bases respectively, with 11 bases between them. This CDR3 has 14 amino acids. The CDR3 sequence: CASSLSQGRETQYF. CDR3 bases: TGTGCCAGCAGTTTATCTCAGGGCCGCGAGACCCAGTACTTC.

This clone has more than one count but fewer than ten. The genes are TRBV4-2 and TRBJ2-7, with D unclear. Germline loops: CDR1 LGHNA, CDR2 YNFKEQ. Trimming took 0 bases from V and 3 from J, leaving 3 bases between them. The CDR3 loop spans 12 amino acids. The CDR3 region is CASSQEGYEQYF. The CDR3 DNA is TGTGCCAGCAGCCAAGAGGGCTACGAGCAGTACTTC.

The CDR3 sequence: CASSLGGIKDGYTF. CDR3 bases: TGTGCCAGCAGCTTAGGGGGGATCAAGGATGGCTACACCTTC. The chain is built from TRBV7-9 and TRBJ1-2; perhaps TRBD1 as D (5 bases). V was cut by 1 base and J by 6 bases, with 12 bases left in between. This CDR3 comprises 14 residues. From germline, CDR1 is SEHNR and CDR2 FQNEAQ (reference sequence). Full variable domain (outside the CDR3, taken from reference TRBV7-9 and TRBJ1-2): DTGVSQNPRHKITKRGQNVTFRCDPISEHNRLYWYRQTLGQGPEFLTYFQNEAQLEKSRLLSDRFSAERPKGSFSTLEIQRTEQGDSAMYLCASSLGGIKDGYTFGSGTRLTVV.

The chain couples TRBV9 to TRBJ1-2; D is perhaps TRBD1 (5 bases). The CDR3 spans 11 residues. Trimming pared 2 bases from V and 10 bases from J, leaving 9 bases between. CDR1 is SGDLS and CDR2 is YYNGEE in the germline V gene. CDR3: CASSVPGAYTF. The CDR3 coding sequence is TGTGCCAGCAGCGTCCCTGGGGCCTACACCTTC.

The genes are TRBV12-3 or TRBV12-4 and TRBJ1-6; D unresolved. Trimming shortened V by 5 bases and J by 5 bases, and 7 bases separated the two germline ends. The CDR3 extends over 13 amino acids. CDR3 loop: CASSRTDNSPLHF. CDR3 DNA sequence: TGTGCCAGCAGTAGGACCGATAATTCACCCCTCCACTTT.